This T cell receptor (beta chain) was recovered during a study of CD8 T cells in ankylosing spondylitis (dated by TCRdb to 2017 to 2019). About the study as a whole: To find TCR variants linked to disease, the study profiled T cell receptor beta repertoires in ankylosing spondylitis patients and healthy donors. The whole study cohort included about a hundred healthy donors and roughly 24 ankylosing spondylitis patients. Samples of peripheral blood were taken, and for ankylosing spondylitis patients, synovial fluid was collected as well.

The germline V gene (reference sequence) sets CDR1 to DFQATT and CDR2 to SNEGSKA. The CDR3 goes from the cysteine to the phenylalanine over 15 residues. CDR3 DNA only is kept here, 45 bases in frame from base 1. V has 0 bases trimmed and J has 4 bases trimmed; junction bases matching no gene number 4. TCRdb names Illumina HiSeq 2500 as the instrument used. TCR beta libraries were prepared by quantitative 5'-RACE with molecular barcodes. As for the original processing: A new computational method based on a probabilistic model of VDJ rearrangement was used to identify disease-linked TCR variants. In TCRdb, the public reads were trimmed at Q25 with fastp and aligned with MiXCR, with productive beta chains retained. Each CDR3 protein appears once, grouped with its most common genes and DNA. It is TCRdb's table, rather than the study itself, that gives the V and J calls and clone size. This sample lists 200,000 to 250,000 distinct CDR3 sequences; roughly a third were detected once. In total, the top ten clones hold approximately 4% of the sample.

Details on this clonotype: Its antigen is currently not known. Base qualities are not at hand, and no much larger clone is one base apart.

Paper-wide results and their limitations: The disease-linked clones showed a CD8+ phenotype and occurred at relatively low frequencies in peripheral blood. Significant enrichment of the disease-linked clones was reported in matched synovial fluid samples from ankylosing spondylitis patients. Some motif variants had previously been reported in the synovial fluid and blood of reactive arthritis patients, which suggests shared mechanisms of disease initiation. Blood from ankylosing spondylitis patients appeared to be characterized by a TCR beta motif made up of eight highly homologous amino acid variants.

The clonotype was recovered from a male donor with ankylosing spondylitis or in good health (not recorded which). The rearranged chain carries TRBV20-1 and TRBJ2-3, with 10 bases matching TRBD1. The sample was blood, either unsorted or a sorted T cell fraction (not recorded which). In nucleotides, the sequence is TGCAGTGCTAGAGAGGGACAGGGGAAGGCAGATACGCAGTATTTT. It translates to CSAREGQGKADTQYF.